This T cell receptor (beta chain) was captured in a study of cytomegalovirus exposure and HLA in healthy donors. PCR employed 60 Vbeta and 13 Jbeta primers. TCRdb keeps only in-frame clones here, not all; method: immunoSEQ multiplex PCR. The data contain 150,000 or so clones, roughly four fifths of them singletons. Note on this clone: An end of the junction differs from the germline gene, which may be a read error.

This receptor was taken from a man between 18 and 35 years old in good health and CMV-seropositive. Specimen: PBMCs.

CDR3 coding DNA: TGTGCCGTCCATCCCGGGACAGGGTTGAAAACTGAAGCTTTCTTT. This encodes CAVHPGTGLKTEAFF. The genes are TRBV10-3 and TRBJ1-1; 9 nucleotides agree with TRBD1. Germline V gene sequence: CDR1 ENHRY, CDR2 SYGVKD. The CDR3 length is 15 residues.